The clone carrying this T cell receptor (beta chain) was found many times. Its antigen is as yet unknown. Germline assignment: CDR1 SGHAT and CDR2 FQNNGV. The CDR3 consists of 16 residues. V shed 5 bases, J shed 8 bases, and the junction held 14 bases outside the gene matches. The data stem from a study of human T cells and chemical hapten exposure. Study background: Investigators sensitized roughly 2 cm by roughly 2 cm of upper inner arm skin with 2% DPC. Study outcomes and limitations: Unchanged with DPC sensitization were TCRs above 1 in 1000 frequency.

The time point here: patch test 3, about 24 weeks after DPC sensitization. Treatment here: therapeutic diphenylcyclopropenone sensitization with weekly scalp DPC. Every patch test was put on after a blood sample was taken. Per the original methods: Sample TCR counts, which ranged from 23,224 to 690,600, had a median of approximately 95,000. TCRdb reprocessed the RACE reads via MiXCR and lists one record per CDR3 protein. These V and J calls originate from TCRdb's pipeline instead of the authors' own analysis. Among 55,000 to 75,000 distinct CDR3 sequences listed, 9.5% to 15% were seen once. The material was whole blood, obtained in connection with sensitization to the hapten diphenylcyclopropenone (DPC). The TCR originated in a man younger than 40 with alopecia areata. Some clones in this sample may be carry-over from other donors' samples. The chain recombines TRBV11-2 with TRBJ2-1, with TRBD2 identical over 8 bases. The CDR3 region has the DNA TGTGCCAGCAGCGCTAGTGTAGGGACTAGGTCCCATGAGCAGTTCTTC. As protein: CASSASVGTRSHEQFF.